One sample yielded the 23 T cell receptor beta chains listed below, sequenced in a study of T cells in Graves' hyperthyroidism and ophthalmopathy. The source material, RNA transcripts, was used to amplify TCR beta CDR3 regions. The primer set for the first-round RT-PCR of the TCR CDR3 was HTBI. In TCRdb, the multiplex PCR reads were re-called with MiXCR into one record per CDR3 protein. The repertoire consists of roughly 650,000 distinct CDR3 sequences, with about 16% occurring once and the leading ten covering around 3.5%. Source material: blood. The receptors were sampled from a woman aged 40-49 years with Graves' ophthalmopathy.

The rearrangement links TRBV2 to TRBJ2-2; TRBD1 matches 9 bases. CDR1 and CDR2 from the germline V gene are SNHLY and FYNNEI. V shed 5 bases, J shed 7 bases, and the junction held 8 bases outside the gene matches. This CDR3 has 15 residues. The CDR3 reads CASSRTGTGNGELFF. The CDR3 DNA is TGTGCCAGCAGTAGAACCGGGACAGGGAACGGGGAGCTGTTTTTT.

CDR3 in amino acids: CASSWITAQGEGYTF. For the CDR3, the DNA is TGCGCCAGCAGCTGGATTACTGCGCAGGGTGAGGGCTACACCTTC. The chain carries TRBV5-1 and TRBJ1-2; weak D call: TRBD1 (5 bases). The V gene's germline CDR1 is SGHRS and CDR2 YFSETQ. The CDR3 has 15 residues. Trimming cost V 3 bases and J 8 bases, with 20 bases left between them.

As to this clonotype: A much larger clone lies one base from this, so it may be a read error. The rearrangement uses TRBV7-2 and TRBJ2-1; 12 bases are a match to TRBD2. This CDR3 has 15 amino acids. Germline CDR1 SGHTA, CDR2 FQGNSA. The CDR3 sequence is CANSLGLAGGFEQFF. DNA for the CDR3: TGTGCCAACAGCTTAGGCCTAGCGGGGGGGTTTGAGCAGTTCTTC.

This sequence joins TRBV7-9 and TRBJ1-1; no firm D call. The V gene lost 3 bases and the J gene lost 6 bases, with 5 bases spanning the gap. The CDR3 contains 11 residues. Germline lookup yields CDR1 SEHNR and CDR2 FQNEAQ (reference sequence). CDR3 DNA sequence: TGTGCCAGCAGCTTCGGGCCTGAAGCTTTCTTT. Protein product: CASSFGPEAFF.

This clonotype was recorded at least ten times. The chain links TRBV2 to TRBJ2-3; no reliable D call. The ends were cut back, 3 bases at V and 6 bases at J, with 10 bases in the middle. This CDR3 comprises 13 residues. Germline V CDR1 and CDR2: SNHLY, FYNNEI. The CDR3 here is CASSDGSRDTQYF. The DNA for the CDR3 is TGTGCCAGCAGTGACGGCAGCAGGGATACGCAGTATTTT. Combining the CDR3 with reference TRBV2 and TRBJ2-3 gives the whole variable domain EPEVTQTPSHQVTQMGQEVILRCVPISNHLYFYWYRQILGQKVEFLVSFYNNEISEKSEIFDDQFSVERPDGSNFTLKIRSTKLEDSAMYFCASSDGSRDTQYFGPGTRLTVL.

The chain combines TRBV7-9 with TRBJ2-5; D possibly corresponds to TRBD1 (6 bases). Judging by the DNA end, TRBJ2-1 fits better; the J call may be wrong. This CDR3 is 13 amino acids long. Germline V gives CDR1 SEHNR, CDR2 FQNEAQ (reference sequence). The chain's CDR3 is CASSPQGQETQFF. The CDR3 region has the DNA TGTGCCAGCAGCCCACAGGGTCAAGAGACCCAGTTCTTC.

As for this clonotype: A clone one base away is much larger, so this may be a read error. The chain has TRBV7-9 and TRBJ1-1; 10 nucleotides agree with TRBD1. Germline V gives CDR1 SEHNR, CDR2 FQNEAQ (reference sequence). This CDR3 comprises 15 residues. This CDR3 is CASSSLGQGERGASF. The CDR3 region has the DNA TGTGCCAGCAGTTCCCTTGGACAGGGGGAAAGAGGGGCTTCCTTT.

This clonotype was detected a few times. The J gene is TRBJ2-4, the V gene TRBV10-3; TRBD2 agrees at 11 bases. The V segment lost 10 bases and the J segment 10 bases; nucleotides outside the gene matches: 6. From germline, CDR1 is ENHRY and CDR2 SYGVKD. The CDR3 totals 12 residues. In DNA form, the CDR3 reads TGTGCCACGGGGACTAGCGGAGAAATTCAGTACTTC. It codes for CATGTSGEIQYF.

The chain recombines TRBV27 with TRBJ2-2, with no clear D. There are 16 residues in the CDR3. The germline gives CDR1 MNHEY, CDR2 SMNVEV (reference sequence). V shed 1 base and J shed 0 bases, with 9 bases lying between them. CDR3 DNA: TGTGCCAGCAGTTTATTGGCCTTCGCGAACACCGGGGAGCTGTTTTTT. Translated: CASSLLAFANTGELFF.

The rearrangement joins TRBV11-2 to TRBJ2-5; tentatively, D is TRBD1 (5 bases). The V gene lost 5 bases and the J gene lost 5 bases, with 15 bases spanning the gap. The CDR3 totals 14 residues. Germline V CDR1 and CDR2: SGHAT, FQNNGV. CDR3 region: CASSVWGQRETQYF. For the CDR3, the DNA is TGTGCCAGCAGCGTCTGGGGCCAGCGTGAGACCCAGTACTTC.

This clonotype was detected a few times. The rearrangement links TRBV27 to TRBJ2-3; D is unclear. The V gene lost 4 bases and the J gene lost 0 bases, with 5 bases spanning the gap. This CDR3 contains 13 residues. The germline V gene encodes CDR1 MNHEY and CDR2 SMNVEV (reference sequence). The DNA of the CDR3 is TGTGCCAGCAGTTGGGCTAGCACAGATACGCAGTATTTT. This sequence encodes CASSWASTDTQYF.

This clonotype was detected a few times. The CDR3 DNA reads TGTGCCAGCAGCCCCCTGAGGGGGAATGAGAACACCATATATTTT. Protein product: CASSPLRGNENTIYF. V gene TRBV3-1 combines with J gene TRBJ1-3; D perhaps matches TRBD1 (6 bases). The CDR3 contains 15 residues. Germline loops: CDR1 LGHDT, CDR2 YNNKEL (reference sequence). With 4 bases removed from V and 7 bases from J, the gap between germline ends came to 17 bases.

A single count supports this clonotype. A read error may explain this, as a much larger clone is one base away. This rearrangement joins TRBV18 to TRBJ2-5; D might be TRBD1 (6 bases). The J call is doubtful: the DNA matches TRBJ2-1 better. The CDR3 totals 15 residues. The germline V gene encodes CDR1 KGHSH and CDR2 LQKENI. CDR3 sequence (DNA): TGTGCCAGCTCACCCTTGAAGGAGGCTCAGGGGACCCAGTTCTTC. Its translation is CASSPLKEAQGTQFF.

The V gene is TRBV2, the J gene TRBJ2-7; D is unclear. The V gene's germline CDR1 is SNHLY and CDR2 FYNNEI. This CDR3 spans 14 amino acids. V lost 2 bases, J lost 0 bases, and 8 bases lay in between. CDR3 coding DNA: TGTGCCAGCAGTGAAAGCAGCATCTCCTACGAGCAGTACTTC. Amino acids: CASSESSISYEQYF.

The chain uses TRBV27 and TRBJ2-7, with 10 bases fitting TRBD1. The junction had 8 bases not matched to a gene; V was cut back by 5 bases and J by 7 bases. This CDR3 is built from 14 residues. CDR1 is MNHEY and CDR2 is SMNVEV in the germline V gene (reference sequence). The CDR3 spells CASSVRQGAREQYF. The CDR3 DNA sequence: TGTGCCAGCAGTGTGAGACAGGGGGCGCGTGAGCAGTACTTC.

This chain uses TRBV4-1 with TRBJ2-3, with TRBD1 as a possible D gene (5 bases). This CDR3 contains 13 residues. V was pared by 2 bases and J by 5 bases, with 8 bases between. Germline CDR1 is MGHRA and CDR2 is YSYEKL. The CDR3 coding sequence is TGCGCCAGCAGCCAATACCAGGGAGATACGCAGTATTTT. This sequence encodes CASSQYQGDTQYF.

The table lists this clonotype with a few counts. The rearrangement links TRBV27 to TRBJ2-1; TRBD2 aligns across 10 bases. V was clipped by 6 bases and J by 6 bases; unmatched bases: 11. The germline V gene has CDR1 MNHEY and CDR2 SMNVEV (reference sequence). The CDR3 spans 16 residues. DNA of the CDR3: TGTGCCAGCAGAAAAAACCTAGCGGGAGAGGTCAATGAGCAGTTCTTC. Protein product: CASRKNLAGEVNEQFF.

There are many counts of this clonotype. The chain joins TRBV10-3 to TRBJ2-5; 9 bases align to TRBD2. The germline CDR1 and CDR2 sequences are ENHRY and SYGVKD. CDR3 size: 15 residues. With V trimmed by 3 bases and J by 5 bases, 7 bases remained unmatched. As DNA, the CDR3 is TGTGCCATCAGTGACGTAATAGCGGGAGTGGAGACCCAGTACTTC. This translates into CAISDVIAGVETQYF.

The sample holds many counts of this clonotype. The rearrangement joins TRBV6-1 to TRBJ1-1; D is ambiguous. Germline loops: CDR1 MNHNS, CDR2 SASEGT. The CDR3 consists of 17 residues. V was pared by 2 bases and J by 1 base, with 17 bases between. The CDR3 DNA reads TGTGCCAGCAGTGAATGGGGAAGAGGTCGAAGGAACACTGAAGCTTTCTTT. The encoded protein is CASSEWGRGRRNTEAFF.

The chain employs TRBV6-1 and TRBJ2-5; D might be TRBD1 or TRBD2, each matching 5 bases. Germline values: CDR1 MNHNS, CDR2 SASEGT. Trimming stripped 5 bases from V and 5 bases from J, with 15 bases between. CDR3 length: 14 amino acids. CDR3 loop: CASSRDPARETQYF. Written as DNA, the CDR3 is TGTGCCAGCAGTCGGGACCCGGCGAGGGAGACCCAGTACTTC.

In this sample, this clonotype turned up a few times. The chain recombines TRBV6-1 with TRBJ1-3; weak D call: TRBD1 (5 bases). V lost 10 bases, J lost 0 bases, and 10 bases lay in between. CDR1 MNHNS and CDR2 SASEGT come from the germline V gene. CDR3 size: 13 residues. The CDR3 protein is CATRTHSGNTIYF. The CDR3 nucleotides read TGTGCCACCCGGACACACTCTGGAAACACCATATATTTT.

This clonotype was counted ten times or more. The chain links TRBV7-9 to TRBJ2-7; D is perhaps TRBD1 (7 bases). CDR1 and CDR2 from the germline V gene are SEHNR and FQNEAQ (reference sequence). The V and J ends lost 1 base and 7 bases respectively, with 20 bases between them. The CDR3 consists of 16 residues. The CDR3 DNA reads as TGTGCCAGCAGCTTAGGGGCAGGGGGGACGAAGAAGGAGCAGTACTTC. This gives the protein CASSLGAGGTKKEQYF. Together with reference TRBV7-9 and TRBJ2-7, the CDR3 gives the full variable domain: DTGVSQNPRHKITKRGQNVTFRCDPISEHNRLYWYRQTLGQGPEFLTYFQNEAQLEKSRLLSDRFSAERPKGSFSTLEIQRTEQGDSAMYLCASSLGAGGTKKEQYFGPGTRLTVT.

The table lists this clonotype with many counts. V and J are TRBV30 and TRBJ2-5, with TRBD1 matching 10 bases. Germline CDR1 reads GTSNPN; CDR2 reads SVGIG (reference sequence). With 4 bases clipped from V and 3 bases from J, the junction kept 5 bases outside the gene matches. CDR3 size: 14 residues. In nucleotides, the CDR3 is TGTGCCTGGACTCCCGGGACAGGGGAAGAGACCCAGTACTTC. It encodes CAWTPGTGEETQYF.